Listed below are T cell receptor beta chains from one sample, sequenced in a study of blood T cell repertoires in COVID-19. Repertoires were generated with immunoSEQ multiplex PCR, while TCRdb's copy carries only in-frame clones and drops some. The table has over 70,000 clones, about 86% seen once. Input material: peripheral blood. These receptors all come from a human donor in a cohort sampled during active COVID-19. The CDR3 runs from the conserved cysteine through the conserved F or W. The order of the fields is D gene, CDR3 length, V gene, J gene, clone size, CDR3 DNA, CDR3 protein. The D gene is left open where the match is weak. Expanded clones are given a class, and other clones once, few, many or no size at all.

-	19	TRBV7-6	TRBJ2-3	-	TGTGCCAGCAGCTTAGTCAAGGGGCCTCTTCCCACACACACAGATACGCAGTATTTT	CASSLVKGPLPTHTDTQYF
-	12	TRBV6-2/TRBV6-3	TRBJ1-4	-	TGTGCCAGCAGTTACGGGGGCGAAAAACTGTTTTTT	CASSYGGEKLFF
-	15	TRBV9	TRBJ2-4	once	TGTGCCAGCAGCGTAGAGGCGGATGGCAAAAACATTCAGTACTTC	CASSVEADGKNIQYF
-	14	TRBV27	TRBJ2-2	once	TGTGCCAGCAGTTTATCGGGCGCGGGGGGGGAGCTGTTTTTT	CASSLSGAGGELFF
TRBD1	13	TRBV2	TRBJ2-7	-	TGTGCCAAGAGGAGACAGGGGGCCGGCGAGCAGTACTTC	CAKRRQGAGEQYF
TRBD2	18	TRBV7-2	TRBJ2-3	-	TGTGCCAGCAGCTTAGCGGTCCTAGCGGGGACACGCACAGATACGCAGTATTTT	CASSLAVLAGTRTDTQYF
TRBD1	12	TRBV28	TRBJ1-5	-	TGTGCCATCGCGGACAGGGCCCAGCCCCAGCATTTT	CAIADRAQPQHF
-	14	TRBV7-8	TRBJ1-5	once	TGTGCCAGCAGCTTAGGGGGGGGGAGTCAGCCCCAGCATTTT	CASSLGGGSQPQHF
-	12	TRBV12-3/TRBV12-4	TRBJ2-3	-	TGTGCCAGCACTCCCCAGGGGGATACGCAGTATTTT	CASTPQGDTQYF
-	15	TRBV6-5	TRBJ1-5	-	TGTGCCAGCAGGGGGACTTTGAGGGAGGGTCAGCCCCAGCATTTT	CASRGTLREGQPQHF
-	15	TRBV7-8	TRBJ2-1	-	TGTGCCAGCAGCGCTCAGGGGGGCGGATACAATGAGCAGTTCTTC	CASSAQGGGYNEQFF
TRBD2	14	TRBV4-2	TRBJ2-3	few	TGTGCCAGCCGACTAGCGGGGATGGCAGATACGCAGTATTTT	CASRLAGMADTQYF
TRBD1	15	TRBV18	TRBJ1-1	-	TGTGCCAGCTCATCCCGGGACAGCCAGAACACTGAAGCTTTCTTT	CASSSRDSQNTEAFF
TRBD1	15	TRBV5-1	TRBJ2-7	-	TGCGCCAGCAGCTGGCCGGGACAGGGGTCCTACGAGCAGTACTTC	CASSWPGQGSYEQYF
-	14	TRBV2	TRBJ2-2	-	TGTGCCAGCAGTTGGAAGAAGCGGACCGGGGAGCTGTTTTTT	CASSWKKRTGELFF
-	16	TRBV5-1	TRBJ2-5	-	TGCGCCAGCAGAAAAGCTCTACAGGGATGGCGAGAGACCCAGTACTTC	CASRKALQGWRETQYF
TRBD1	16	TRBV5-4	TRBJ1-3	-	TGTGCCAGCAGCTTGGCCGGGACAGTCTCTGGAAACACCATATATTTT	CASSLAGTVSGNTIYF
-	14	TRBV19	TRBJ2-6	-	TGTGCCAGTAGCACAGGTGCTGGGGCCAACGTCCTGACTTTC	CASSTGAGANVLTF
-	14	TRBV2	TRBJ2-7	-	TGTGCCAGCAGTGCTTCCCGGGGGGCGAGCGAGCAGTACTTC	CASSASRGASEQYF
-	17	TRBV3-1/TRBV3-2	TRBJ2-3	-	TGTGCCAGCAGCCAAGAGAGGGGGGGGCGGGGCCCAGATACGCAGTATTTT	CASSQERGGRGPDTQYF
TRBD1	15	TRBV4-1	TRBJ1-2	-	TGCGCCAGCAGCCCTCGGTTTGGGACAGGGGATGGCTACACCTTC	CASSPRFGTGDGYTF
TRBD1	14	TRBV24-1	TRBJ1-1	-	TGTGCCACCAGCCTACAGGGGTTCAACACTGAAGCTTTCTTT	CATSLQGFNTEAFF
TRBD1	16	TRBV7-2	TRBJ1-5	-	TGTGCCAGCAGCTTAGGACAGGGATCGGGCAATCAGCCCCAGCATTTT	CASSLGQGSGNQPQHF
TRBD1	13	TRBV10-3	TRBJ1-4	few	TGTGCCATCAGGGGACAGGGGGATGAAAAACTGTTTTTT	CAIRGQGDEKLFF
-	13	TRBV19	TRBJ1-1	-	TGTGCCAGTAGTATCCAGGCGGGGGCTGAAGCTTTCTTT	CASSIQAGAEAFF
TRBD1	15	TRBV28	TRBJ2-5	few	TGTGCCAGCGGCACTGCAGGGGGCGCGGGGGAGACCCAGTACTTC	CASGTAGGAGETQYF
TRBD2	14	TRBV4-1	TRBJ2-3	-	TGCGCCAGCAGACTAGCGGGGGTCACAGATACGCAGTATTTT	CASRLAGVTDTQYF
-	13	TRBV5-1	TRBJ2-1	-	TGCGCCAGCAGCTTACAGGGTTGGGATGAGCAGTTCTTC	CASSLQGWDEQFF
TRBD2	13	TRBV11-3	TRBJ2-3	-	TGTGCCAGCAGCCGGGGGGGCACAGATACGCAGTATTTT	CASSRGGTDTQYF
-	15	TRBV9	TRBJ2-2	few	TGTGCCAGCAGCGTACGGTCCGAGAACACCGGGGAGCTGTTTTTT	CASSVRSENTGELFF
TRBD1	16	TRBV18	TRBJ2-7	-	TGTGCCAGCTCACCCCAGGGACAGGGCGGGCCCTACGAGCAGTACTTC	CASSPQGQGGPYEQYF
TRBD2	13	TRBV7-8	TRBJ2-1	-	TGTGCCAGCGGAATAGCGGGGAGCTATGAGCAGTTCTTC	CASGIAGSYEQFF
TRBD1	14	TRBV5-8	TRBJ1-3	-	TGTGCCAGCAGCTTACAGGGGCTTGGAAACACCATATATTTT	CASSLQGLGNTIYF
TRBD2	16	TRBV5-1	TRBJ2-3	-	TGCGCCAGCAGCTTGGCACTAGCGGGGGGCGCAGATACGCAGTATTTT	CASSLALAGGADTQYF
-	12	TRBV18	TRBJ2-3	-	TGTGCCAGCTCACCGTTAAAAGATACGCAGTATTTT	CASSPLKDTQYF
TRBD1	14	TRBV2	TRBJ2-2	once	TGTGCCAGCAGTGTGACAGGGAGCACCGGGGAGCTGTTTTTT	CASSVTGSTGELFF
-	14	TRBV9	TRBJ2-2	-	TGTGCCAGCAGCGTAGCTTACGGGGACGGGGAGCTGTTTTTT	CASSVAYGDGELFF
-	15	TRBV5-8	TRBJ2-3	-	TGTGCCAGCAGCTCTCCTAGCGCCGTGAGCGCTACGCAGTATTTT	CASSSPSAVSATQYF
TRBD1	14	TRBV19	TRBJ2-3	-	TGTGCCAGTAGTCTACAGGGGTGGACAGATACGCAGTATTTT	CASSLQGWTDTQYF
TRBD1	15	TRBV6-6	TRBJ1-6	-	TGTGCCAGCAGTCAGACAGGGGGCCTTAATTCACCCCTCCACTTT	CASSQTGGLNSPLHF
-	16	TRBV4-2	TRBJ1-4	-	TGTGCCAGCAGCCAGGTATACAGGGCGACTAATGAAAAACTGTTTTTT	CASSQVYRATNEKLFF
-	15	TRBV9	TRBJ2-3	-	TGTGCCAGCAGCGAGTGGCAGACAGCCACAGATACGCAGTATTTT	CASSEWQTATDTQYF
-	15	TRBV7-2	TRBJ1-6	-	TGTGCCAGCAGCTTCCAACTTACCTATAATTCACCCCTCCACTTT	CASSFQLTYNSPLHF
TRBD2	15	TRBV4-1	TRBJ2-2	-	TGCGCCAGCAGGCGCGGGGGGGCGAACACCGGGGAGCTGTTTTTT	CASRRGGANTGELFF
TRBD1	15	TRBV5-1	TRBJ2-5	few	TGCGCCAGCAGCTTGTATGGACAGGACCTAGAGACCCAGTACTTC	CASSLYGQDLETQYF
TRBD1	17	TRBV5-1	TRBJ2-6	-	TGCGCCAGCAGCCTCCTGCAGGGGGCATCTGGGGCCAACGTCCTGACTTTC	CASSLLQGASGANVLTF
-	16	TRBV4-2	TRBJ1-6	-	TGTGCCAGCAGCCAAGATCGGAACAGCAATAATTCACCCCTCCACTTT	CASSQDRNSNNSPLHF
TRBD2	15	TRBV7-2	TRBJ2-1	-	TGTGCCAGCAGCTTATTAGCTAGCGGGGGGGCGGAACAGTTCTTC	CASSLLASGGAEQFF
-	18	TRBV10-1	TRBJ2-6	few	TGCGCCAGCATCAAAGGCTGCCCTGCTAGCTCTGGGGCCAACGTCCTGACTTTC	CASIKGCPASSGANVLTF
TRBD1	17	TRBV7-9	TRBJ2-7	-	TGTGCCAGCAGCTTAGGGTTCACCGGGACAGGGGGCCACGAGCAGTACTTC	CASSLGFTGTGGHEQYF
-	16	TRBV6-6	TRBJ2-3	-	TGTGCCAGCAGTTACTCGTTCGAGCCCGGGGTAGATACGCAGTATTTT	CASSYSFEPGVDTQYF
TRBD2	18	TRBV2	TRBJ2-4	-	TGTGCCAGCAGTGAGCCCCCCAGTAGCGGGGTAGCCAAAAACATTCAGTACTTC	CASSEPPSSGVAKNIQYF